This T cell receptor (beta chain) was identified during a study of response to subunit inactivated influenza vaccine. Overall study findings and caveats: A suggestion made by the authors is that each seasonal influenza vaccination recruits few new T cells.

The CDR3 has 15 residues. Per germline, CDR1 MDHEN and CDR2 SYDVKM. Between the trimmed V and J ends, which lost 5 bases and 5 bases, there was a span of 16 bases. This clonotype occurred many times. Its target is unknown. TCRdb passed the RT-PCR reads through MiXCR, listing each CDR3 protein once. In the table there are 630,000 or so distinct CDR3 sequences, approximately 14% of which are singletons. The rearrangement links TRBV28 to TRBJ2-1, with D possibly matching TRBD1 (6 bases). This sample comprised PBMCs from blood, obtained 11 to 12 days after vaccination. This TCR derives from a man aged 45 to 65 who received an inactivated influenza vaccine. The CDR3 sequence is CASSRGQSTDNEQFF. CDR3 bases: TGTGCCAGCAGTCGGGGACAAAGTACCGACAATGAGCAGTTCTTC. Full variable domain (outside the CDR3, taken from reference TRBV28 and TRBJ2-1): DVKVTQSSRYLVKRTGEKVFLECVQDMDHENMFWYRQDPGLGLRLIYFSYDVKMKEKGDIPEGYSVSREKKERFSLILESASTNQTSMYLCASSRGQSTDNEQFFGPGTRLTVL.